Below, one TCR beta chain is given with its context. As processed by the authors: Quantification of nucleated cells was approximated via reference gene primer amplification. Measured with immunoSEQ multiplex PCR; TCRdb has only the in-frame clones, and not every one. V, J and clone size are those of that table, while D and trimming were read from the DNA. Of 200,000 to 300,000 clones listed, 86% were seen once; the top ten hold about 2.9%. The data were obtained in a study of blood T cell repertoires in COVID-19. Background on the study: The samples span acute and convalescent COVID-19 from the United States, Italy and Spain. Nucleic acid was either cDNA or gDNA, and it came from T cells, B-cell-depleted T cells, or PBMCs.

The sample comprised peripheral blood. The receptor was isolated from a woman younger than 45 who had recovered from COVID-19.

The CDR3 sequence is CATGSRNSGNTIYF. The CDR3 DNA reads TGCGCCACGGGGTCACGGAACTCTGGAAACACCATATATTTT. This sequence joins TRBV10-2 and TRBJ1-3; no reliable D call. This CDR3 spans 14 amino acids. V was clipped by 10 bases and J by 0 bases, with 13 bases between them. CDR1 is WSHSY, CDR2 SAAADI, per germline.